This passage covers 15 T cell receptor beta chains from one sample sequenced in a study of blood T cell repertoires in COVID-19. Method: immunoSEQ multiplex PCR; TCRdb's copy keeps in-frame clones and lacks some. The profile shows 120,000 to 150,000 clones, approximately 80% of them singletons. Sequenced: PBMCs or T cells enriched from blood (not recorded which). Receptors originate from a man in his fifties or sixties in a cohort exposed to, infected with or recovered from COVID-19 (not recorded which).

The V call is TRBV11-3, the J call TRBJ1-4; D gene uncertain. Trimming removed 3 bases from V and 4 bases from J, with 12 bases in between. The CDR3 sequence is 15 residues long. The V gene's germline CDR1 is SGHNT and CDR2 YENEEA. This chain's CDR3 is CASSLARRVNEKLFF. In DNA, the CDR3 is TGTGCCAGCAGCTTGGCTCGGCGGGTTAATGAAAAACTGTTTTTT.

The CDR3 DNA reads as TGTGCCAGCGTTCCCCCTCACTCGAGCTCCTACGAGCAGTACTTC. Its translation is CASVPPHSSSYEQYF. The chain employs TRBV28 and TRBJ2-7; D is uncertain. CDR3 length: 15 amino acids. V lost 8 bases, J lost 0 bases, and 17 bases lay in between. Germline CDR1 MDHEN, CDR2 SYDVKM.

This chain links TRBV7-8 with TRBJ2-7, with a possible D match to TRBD1 (6 bases). The CDR3 runs to 14 residues. Germline values: CDR1 SGHVS, CDR2 FQNEAQ. V lost 5 bases, J lost 3 bases, and 14 bases lay in between. The CDR3 region is CASSARDKNYEQYF. Here the CDR3 DNA reads TGTGCCAGCAGCGCCCGGGACAAGAACTACGAGCAGTACTTC.

This chain connects TRBV18 to TRBJ2-1, with D tentatively TRBD1 (7 bases). V lost 3 bases, J lost 6 bases, and 18 bases lay in between. The germline gives CDR1 KGHSH, CDR2 LQKENI. This CDR3 region has 16 residues. Written as DNA, the CDR3 is TGTGCCAGCTCACCGACAAAGGGCCAGGGGGGCAATGAGCAGTTCTTC. Protein product: CASSPTKGQGGNEQFF. The complete variable domain, with remaining parts taken from reference TRBV18 and TRBJ2-1, reads NAGVMQNPRHLVRRRGQEARLRCSPMKGHSHVYWYRQLPEEGLKFMVYLQKENIIDESGMPKERFSAEFPKEGPSILRIQQVVRGDSAAYFCASSPTKGQGGNEQFFGPGTRLTVL.

This clone was seen more than once but under ten times. The rearrangement uses TRBV7-9 and TRBJ1-3, with D possibly TRBD1 on 5 matching bases. There are 14 residues in the CDR3. Looked up from germline, CDR1 is SEHNR and CDR2 is FQNEAQ (reference sequence). Between the trimmed V and J ends, which lost 6 bases and 0 bases, there was a span of 9 bases. The CDR3 region is CASSFGGSGNTIYF. The CDR3 region has the DNA TGTGCCAGCAGTTTCGGGGGCTCTGGAAACACCATATATTTT.

This chain uses TRBV18 with TRBJ1-2, with TRBD1 identical over 7 bases. V was clipped by 6 bases and J by 3 bases; unmatched bases: 4. The CDR3 totals 13 residues. Per germline, CDR1 KGHSH and CDR2 LQKENI. The CDR3 sequence: CASSQGTDYGYTF. DNA for the CDR3: TGTGCCAGCTCCCAAGGGACAGACTATGGCTACACCTTC.

This clone was counted a single time. J is TRBJ2-1 and V is TRBV10-3; the D gene is possibly TRBD1 (6 bases). Trimming removed 2 bases from V and 8 bases from J, with 22 bases in between. The CDR3 contains 17 residues. Germline lookup yields CDR1 ENHRY and CDR2 SYGVKD. The CDR3 DNA reads TGTGCCATCAGTGAGAGGCTGGGGGCTCCCATCGTGGATGAGCAGTTCTTC. Translated: CAISERLGAPIVDEQFF.

DNA for the CDR3: TGCGCCAGCAGAGACAGGGTGAACACTGAAGCTTTCTTT. It encodes CASRDRVNTEAFF. The chain couples TRBV5-1 to TRBJ1-1; TRBD1 aligns across 7 bases. In germline, CDR1 is SGHRS, CDR2 YFSETQ. The CDR3 extends over 13 amino acids. The ends lost 5 bases at V and 0 bases at J; junction bases unmatched: 1.

The chain uses TRBV18 and TRBJ2-7, with 9 bases lining up with TRBD2. In germline, CDR1 is KGHSH, CDR2 LQKENI. The CDR3 is 14 amino acids. Germline trimming cut 5 bases from V and 3 bases from J; bases unmatched to any gene: 5. The CDR3 loop is CASSLRLADYEQYF. DNA for the CDR3: TGTGCCAGCTCATTGCGACTAGCGGACTACGAGCAGTACTTC.

This chain joins TRBV10-3 and TRBJ2-3; TRBD2 matches 9 bases. V lost 2 bases, J lost 0 bases, and 3 bases stayed unmatched. Per germline, CDR1 ENHRY and CDR2 SYGVKD. The CDR3 has 16 residues. The chain's CDR3 is CAISEPLAGSTDTQYF. As DNA, the CDR3 is TGTGCCATCAGTGAGCCCCTAGCGGGAAGCACAGATACGCAGTATTTT.

V usage is TRBV7-9 and J usage is TRBJ2-5, with 9 bases fitting TRBD2. This CDR3 is built from 18 residues. The V segment lost 5 bases and the J segment 5 bases; nucleotides outside the gene matches: 18. Germline V CDR1 and CDR2: SEHNR, FQNEAQ (reference sequence). The CDR3 DNA reads TGTGCCAGCAGCAGCCCTGGCGTAGCGGGAGTTATGCGGGAGACCCAGTACTTC. It is translated as CASSSPGVAGVMRETQYF.

This chain connects TRBV9 to TRBJ1-1, with D perhaps TRBD1 (6 bases). V lost 0 bases and J lost 5, with 11 bases in between. The CDR3 sequence is 14 residues long. CDR1 is SGDLS and CDR2 is YYNGEE in the germline V gene. The CDR3 spells CASSVAGQLTEAFF. The CDR3 DNA sequence: TGTGCCAGCAGCGTAGCGGGACAACTAACTGAAGCTTTCTTT.

The genes are TRBV5-4 and TRBJ2-3; 9 bases match TRBD2. V lost 0 bases, J lost 1 base, and 6 bases stayed unmatched. CDR1 is SGHNT and CDR2 is YYREEE in the germline V gene (reference sequence). The CDR3 runs to 17 residues. CDR3 DNA sequence: TGTGCCAGCAGCTTGGACCCCGGCGGGGGGGGCACAGATACGCAGTATTTT. Residues: CASSLDPGGGGTDTQYF.

This clone was seen a few times. J is TRBJ2-4 and V is TRBV5-5; 9 positions agree with TRBD1. Losses at the gene ends were 4 bases for V and 0 bases for J; bases not matched to a gene: 8. The CDR3 runs to 17 residues. The V gene's germline CDR1 is SGHKS and CDR2 YYEKEE (reference sequence). This CDR3 reads CASSLGTGTLAKNIQYF. Here the CDR3 DNA reads TGTGCCAGCAGCCTCGGGACAGGGACCCTAGCCAAAAACATTCAGTACTTC. Based on the CDR3 plus reference TRBV5-5 and TRBJ2-4, the full variable domain is DAGVTQSPTHLIKTRGQQVTLRCSPISGHKSVSWYQQVLGQGPQFIFQYYEKEERGRGNFPDRFSARQFPNYSSELNVNALLLGDSALYLCASSLGTGTLAKNIQYFGAGTRLSVL.

This rearrangement joins TRBV2 to TRBJ1-4, with 9 bases matching TRBD1. The germline gives CDR1 SNHLY, CDR2 FYNNEI. V lost 10 bases, J lost 8 bases, and 8 bases stayed unmatched. This CDR3 contains 13 residues. CDR3 loop: CATMDRGGEKLFF. For the CDR3, the DNA is TGTGCCACTATGGACAGGGGAGGAGAAAAACTGTTTTTT. Based on the CDR3 plus reference TRBV2 and TRBJ1-4, the full variable domain is EPEVTQTPSHQVTQMGQEVILRCVPISNHLYFYWYRQILGQKVEFLVSFYNNEISEKSEIFDDQFSVERPDGSNFTLKIRSTKLEDSAMYFCATMDRGGEKLFFGSGTQLSVL.